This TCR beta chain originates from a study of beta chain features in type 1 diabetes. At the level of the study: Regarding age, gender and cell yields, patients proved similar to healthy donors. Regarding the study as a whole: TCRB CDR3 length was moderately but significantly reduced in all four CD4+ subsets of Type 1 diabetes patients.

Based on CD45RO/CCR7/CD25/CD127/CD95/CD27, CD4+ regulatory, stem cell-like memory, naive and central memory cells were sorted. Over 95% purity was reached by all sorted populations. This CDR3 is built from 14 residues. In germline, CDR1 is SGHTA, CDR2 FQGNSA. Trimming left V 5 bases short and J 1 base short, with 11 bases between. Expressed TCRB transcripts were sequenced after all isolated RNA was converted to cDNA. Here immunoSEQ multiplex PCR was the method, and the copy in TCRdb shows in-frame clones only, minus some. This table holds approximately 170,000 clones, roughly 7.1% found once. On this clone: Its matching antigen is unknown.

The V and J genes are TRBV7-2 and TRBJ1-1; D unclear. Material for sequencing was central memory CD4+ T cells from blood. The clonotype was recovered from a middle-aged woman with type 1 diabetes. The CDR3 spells CASSRFGANTEAFF. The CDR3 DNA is TGTGCCAGCAGCCGCTTCGGAGCGAACACTGAAGCTTTCTTT.